This is a list of T cell receptor beta chains from one sample in a study of blood T cell repertoires in COVID-19. Assay used: immunoSEQ multiplex PCR; TCRdb lists only in-frame clones, some missing. The data contain 65,000 to 70,000 clones, almost 80% of them singletons. Material for sequencing was peripheral blood. The source is a man between 60 and 75 years old with acute or convalescent COVID-19. The CDR3 runs from the conserved cysteine through the conserved F or W.

cdr3_length	v_call	j_call	cdr3_aa
16	TRBV18	TRBJ2-7	CASSPRTGTATYEQYF
13	TRBV6-6	TRBJ1-1	CASSYQPDTEAFF
15	TRBV5-4	TRBJ2-4	CASSYGTGDKNIQYF
16	TRBV15	TRBJ1-5	CATSRDRGPPSSIQHF
17	TRBV4-3	TRBJ2-5	CASSQDLNGLRQETQYF
14	TRBV3-1/TRBV3-2	TRBJ1-2	CASRQQGAGYGYTF
16	TRBV7-2	TRBJ1-3	CASSQGQGAAGNTIYF
13	TRBV12-3/TRBV12-4	TRBJ1-2	CASRVYTSYGYTF
18	TRBV3-1/TRBV3-2	TRBJ2-3	CASSQTTTSGGSTDTQYF
16	TRBV2	TRBJ2-4	CASSEGLAVAKNIQYF
16	TRBV4-1	TRBJ1-5	CASSLSGQRSNQPQHF
15	TRBV2	TRBJ1-1	CASSYDRGSNTEAFF
15	TRBV18	TRBJ2-2	CASSPIELNTGELFF
16	TRBV5-1	TRBJ2-2	CASSRSTGEDTGELFF
13	TRBV6-4	TRBJ1-6	CASSLQFGSPLHF
12	TRBV5-6	TRBJ2-7	CASSLSYYEQYF
15	TRBV10-1	TRBJ2-7	CASSGPWTASYEQYF
13	TRBV11-3	TRBJ2-5	CASSTQFTETQYF
14	TRBV5-1	TRBJ1-4	CASSLSRGEEKLFF
15	TRBV9	TRBJ1-6	CASSERTGGPSPLHF
17	TRBV24-1	TRBJ2-5	CATSDPTSGGFLETQYF
16	TRBV19	TRBJ2-2	CASTGVRTQNTGELFF
13	TRBV6-2/TRBV6-3	TRBJ1-1	CASSIVSVTEAFF
17	TRBV5-8	TRBJ1-5	CASSQSGDRGRNQPQHF
18	TRBV7-2	TRBJ2-3	CASSIGRAGGLSTDTQYF
15	TRBV6-6	TRBJ1-1	CASSSHTGGETEAFF
14	TRBV7-8	TRBJ2-7	CASSLGHSSYEQYF
13	TRBV6-2/TRBV6-3	TRBJ1-2	CASSYTAGYGYTF
16	TRBV5-1	TRBJ2-3	CASRTGLFLSTDTQYF
13	TRBV2	TRBJ1-3	CASSDRMGNTIYF
13	TRBV12-5	TRBJ1-5	CASGPASNQPQHF
15	TRBV2	TRBJ2-2	CASSLGTGGTGELFF
14	TRBV4-3	TRBJ2-1	CASGLALTYNEQFF
14	TRBV5-1	TRBJ1-1	CASSPTGTDTEAFF
13	TRBV7-6	TRBJ1-4	CASSLGQNEKLFF
15	TRBV7-7	TRBJ2-5	CASSPGTVSQETQYF
15	TRBV5-8	TRBJ1-1	CASRLGEYLNTEAFF
15	TRBV7-3	TRBJ1-1	CASSLMGRVNTEAFF
12	TRBV12-3/TRBV12-4	TRBJ2-1	CASSKVRVEQFF
16	TRBV10-3	TRBJ2-7	CAISEWVEDSPYEQYF
11	TRBV18	TRBJ2-1	CASSPRDEQFF